The sequence of this T cell receptor beta chain was determined in a study of shared clonotypes between healthy human individuals (TCRdb year 2020). The study in broad terms: The cohort comprised a couple of women and a few men aged 18 to 49 years. The study deeply sequenced blood TCR repertoires of five healthy adults to estimate repertoire size and the extent of clonotype sharing between individuals. Different laboratories and diverse techniques were used to prepare libraries and sequence TCR repertoires, to increase sequencing depth and limit assay-specific biases. Leukapheresis yielded between about 0.94 and 8.9 billion PBMCs per donor.

Using the deep immunoSEQ assay, TCR CDR3 regions were amplified from genomic DNA by multiplex PCR. Extracted genomic DNA from each cell subset was distributed evenly across all wells of several immunoSEQ 96-well plates, and each plate was treated as a replicate. Each replicate PCR for unsorted PBMC received 300 to 350 ng genomic DNA, equal to tens of thousands of T cell genomes. Ten immunoSEQ deep assay plates were used to sequence the unsorted PBMC genomic DNA. Purified libraries were quantified with a Qubit 3.0 fluorometer, sized on a Bioanalyzer 2100, and re-quantified with the KAPA Library Quantification kit. Every immunoSEQ 96-well plate was sequenced on a dedicated single-read 150-cycle Illumina NextSeq 550 flow cell. As for the authors' bioinformatics: Because the immunoSEQ output included only junctional sequences and no quality scores, the filtering could not be the same as the filtering used for full-length reads. To assign V/J genes and CDR3, sequences were annotated using PyIR, a Python wrapper for IgBLAST v1.9, with IMGT germline references. Reads were filtered out if the reads had weak V/J assignments (E-value above 1e-6), no CDR3, stop codons, out-of-frame junctions, or ambiguous translated residues. V3J clonotypes were defined as sequences sharing the same inferred V gene, J gene, and CDR3 amino acid sequence. Percentage overlap between repertoires was calculated by dividing the number of shared unique clonotypes by the size of the smaller repertoire. RTK rarefaction, the Chao1 estimator, and Recon v2.1 estimates of unobserved clonotypes were used to assess repertoire richness. TCRdb provides this immuneACCESS table in a form limited to in-frame rearrangements. Some clones are lacking; in checked studies, under half of them reflect an unresolved V gene, and why the rest are absent is not known. The V and J calls and the clone size are those of that table, but D and trimming were determined from the DNA. Here the sample has about 480,000 clones; roughly 78% occur a single time. The ten largest clones represent 10% to 15% of the sample.

CDR1 and CDR2, looked up from the germline V gene, are MNHNS and SASEGT. The CDR3 numbers 13 residues from cysteine through phenylalanine. Only CDR3 DNA remains: 39 bases, in frame from the first base. V is shortened by 6 bases, J by 0 bases, and the region joining them spans 9 bases. Beyond this particular receptor, the publication reports: Sampling was limited to blood, and TCR repertoires in tissue likely differ from TCR repertoires in blood. Because the study included a small number of donors, the genetic and exposure-history diversity represented was limited. Pairwise subsampling indicated that sequencing depth was expected to affect the degree of clonotype sharing among donors.

Healthy HIV-negative adults with no recently reported acute infections or vaccinations were included as donors. Every donor was a Caucasian adult living in Nashville, Tennessee, USA. For unsorted samples, 75 million to 90 million PBMCs were counted, and genomic DNA was extracted using the QIAamp DNA Blood Mini kit. Blood was collected by leukapheresis, and PBMCs were isolated by Ficoll-Histopaque density gradient centrifugation and then cryopreserved in liquid nitrogen vapor phase. On this clone itself: The target of this receptor is not known. The input lacks base qualities; no much larger clone sits a single base away.

This sequence originates from a woman aged 40 to 50 in good health. Some clones in this sample may be carry-over from other donors' samples. Recombination joined TRBV6-1 with TRBJ2-7; TRBD1 is a possible D gene, resting on 5 matching bases. Sequenced sample: PBMCs. The DNA reads TGTGCCAGCAGGCTCGACAGCTCCTACGAGCAGTACTTC. Its coded protein is CASRLDSSYEQYF.